Listed here are 14 T cell receptor beta chains from one sample, sequenced in a study of shared clonotypes between healthy human individuals. Method: immunoSEQ multiplex PCR; TCRdb's copy keeps in-frame clones and lacks some. Found here are 900,000 to 1,200,000 clones, around three quarters of them singletons; the top ten hold roughly 0.61%. The sequencing sample was made of memory CD4+ T cells from PBMCs. Subset specified: CD45RA-negative fraction. The source is a young man in good health. Some clones in this sample may be carry-over from other donors' samples.

The gene calls are TRBV29-1 and TRBJ2-7, with D maybe TRBD1 (5 bases). The germline gives CDR1 SQVTM, CDR2 ANQGSEA. The CDR3 contains 14 residues. V lost 7 bases and J lost 0, with 16 bases in between. The CDR3 DNA is TGCAGCGCCCGGTGGGGCAGGAGCTCCTACGAGCAGTACTTC. As protein: CSARWGRSSYEQYF.

V usage is TRBV30 and J usage is TRBJ2-1, with a possible D match to TRBD2 (6 bases). The CDR3 runs to 15 residues. The V gene lost 0 bases and the J gene lost 7 bases, with 16 bases spanning the gap. Germline V CDR1 and CDR2: GTSNPN, SVGIG (reference sequence). CDR3 coding DNA: TGTGCCTGGAGTGTACGGGGGAGATTACGAAATGAGCAGTTCTTC. It is translated as CAWSVRGRLRNEQFF.

V gene TRBV9 combines with J gene TRBJ1-1; 8 bases are shared with TRBD1. The CDR3 spans 15 residues. The V gene end was trimmed by 2 bases and the J gene end by 0 bases; junction bases not matched to a gene: 3. From germline, CDR1 is SGDLS and CDR2 YYNGEE. CDR3 protein: CASSVRDRMNTEAFF. The CDR3 region has the DNA TGTGCCAGCAGCGTTCGGGACAGGATGAACACTGAAGCTTTCTTT.

This chain connects TRBV5-1 to TRBJ2-3, with D maybe TRBD2 (5 bases). The CDR3 spans 15 residues. V shed 4 bases and J shed 2 bases, with 14 bases lying between them. Germline V gene data show CDR1 as SGHRS and CDR2 as YFSETQ. CDR3 residues: CASSGRRRSTDTQYF. The CDR3 bases are TGCGCCAGCAGCGGGAGACGTCGTTCCACAGATACGCAGTATTTT.

The chain joins TRBV6-6 to TRBJ2-7; D unclear. Germline V gene data show CDR1 as MNHNY and CDR2 as SVGAGI (reference sequence). V was clipped by 6 bases and J by 5 bases, with 11 bases between them. This CDR3 region has 12 residues. For the CDR3, the DNA is TGTGCCAGCAGCGGACCTGGGGACGAGCAGTACTTC. Translating gives CASSGPGDEQYF.

The V call is TRBV28, the J call TRBJ1-5; D gene uncertain. The CDR3 totals 17 residues. Germline values: CDR1 MDHEN, CDR2 SYDVKM. The V gene lost 6 bases and the J gene lost 1 base, with 19 bases spanning the gap. CDR3 in amino acids: CASSWAVKVGSNQPQHF. The DNA for the CDR3 is TGTGCCAGCAGCTGGGCCGTCAAGGTCGGGAGCAATCAGCCCCAGCATTTT. The variable domain in full, with the rest retrieved from reference TRBV28 and TRBJ1-5, is DVKVTQSSRYLVKRTGEKVFLECVQDMDHENMFWYRQDPGLGLRLIYFSYDVKMKEKGDIPEGYSVSREKKERFSLILESASTNQTSMYLCASSWAVKVGSNQPQHFGDGTRLSIL.

V and J are TRBV4-1 and TRBJ2-7; 8 bases are shared with TRBD2. Germline loops: CDR1 MGHRA, CDR2 YSYEKL. Trimming removed 1 base from V and 1 base from J; junction bases left unmatched: 6. This CDR3 comprises 16 residues. The CDR3 sequence: CASSQGGGTSSYEQYF. In nucleotides, the CDR3 is TGCGCCAGCAGCCAAGGGGGTGGGACTAGTTCCTACGAGCAGTACTTC.

The CDR3 coding sequence is TGCGCCAGCAGCTTGCTTGGCGGATCGTACTACGAGCAGTACTTC. Translated: CASSLLGGSYYEQYF. The chain combines TRBV5-1 with TRBJ2-7, with D uncertain. Looked up from germline, CDR1 is SGHRS and CDR2 is YFSETQ. This CDR3 spans 15 amino acids. V dropped 1 base and J dropped 3 bases, with 14 bases sitting between them.

The chain combines TRBV9 with TRBJ2-1, with TRBD2 matching over 10 bases. The CDR3 loop spans 19 amino acids. Germline CDR1 is SGDLS and CDR2 is YYNGEE. After removal of 4 bases from V and 2 bases from J, the junction contained 15 bases not matched to a gene. CDR3 sequence (DNA): TGTGCCAGCAGCACCCCGTGGGTGCTAGCGGGAGACCCCTACAATGAGCAGTTCTTC. Translating it yields CASSTPWVLAGDPYNEQFF.

This clone was recorded a few times. Additional DNA sequences in this sample encode the identical CDR3. The V call is TRBV9, the J call TRBJ2-3; D is possibly TRBD1 (5 bases). The CDR3 totals 13 residues. CDR1 is SGDLS, CDR2 YYNGEE, per germline. Between the trimmed V and J ends, which lost 3 bases and 4 bases, there was a span of 9 bases. CDR3 amino acids: CASSAAGSDTQYF. In DNA form, the CDR3 reads TGTGCCAGCAGCGCCGCAGGGTCAGATACGCAGTATTTT.

The gene calls are TRBV18 and TRBJ1-1; no reliable D call. In germline, CDR1 is KGHSH, CDR2 LQKENI. Trimming removed 6 bases at V and 5 bases at J, with 16 bases between. The CDR3 runs 14 residues. The CDR3 DNA sequence: TGTGCCAGCTCTCCCCTGGACGGCCGGACTGAAGCTTTCTTT. Encoded protein: CASSPLDGRTEAFF. Based on the CDR3 plus reference TRBV18 and TRBJ1-1, the full variable domain is NAGVMQNPRHLVRRRGQEARLRCSPMKGHSHVYWYRQLPEEGLKFMVYLQKENIIDESGMPKERFSAEFPKEGPSILRIQQVVRGDSAAYFCASSPLDGRTEAFFGQGTRLTVV.

V is TRBV18 and J is TRBJ1-1, with 7 bases aligning to TRBD1. The V and J ends lost 10 bases and 1 base, in that order; junction bases with no gene match: 6. This CDR3 contains 13 residues. CDR1 is KGHSH and CDR2 is LQKENI in the germline V gene. CDR3 protein: CATKGQQNTEAFF. The CDR3, as DNA: TGTGCCACCAAGGGACAGCAGAACACTGAAGCTTTCTTT.

The V gene is TRBV30, the J gene TRBJ2-2, with TRBD2 as a possible D gene (5 bases). Trimming shortened V by 6 bases and J by 5 bases, and 19 bases separated the two germline ends. CDR3 length equals 15 residues. The germline gives CDR1 GTSNPN, CDR2 SVGIG (reference sequence). The CDR3 DNA follows: TGTGCCTGCCACAAGAGGCAGAGAGGGACCGGGGAGCTGTTTTTT. Its translation is CACHKRQRGTGELFF. The full variable domain, with the rest looked up from reference TRBV30 and TRBJ2-2, is SQTIHQWPATLVQPVGSPLSLECTVEGTSNPNLYWYRQAAGRGLQLLFYSVGIGQISSEVPQNLSASRPQDRQFILSSKKLLLSDSGFYLCACHKRQRGTGELFFGEGSRLTVL.

The sample holds one count of this clone. The identical CDR3 is also encoded by other nucleotide sequences in the sample. CDR3 nucleotide sequence: TGTGCCAGCAGTTCATCCTACGAGCAGTACTTC. This encodes CASSSSYEQYF. The chain links TRBV27 to TRBJ2-7, with unresolved D. Trimming shortened V by 4 bases and J by 1 base, and 2 bases separated the two germline ends. The germline CDR1 and CDR2 sequences are MNHEY and SMNVEV (reference sequence). The CDR3 runs to 11 residues.